The source of this TCR beta chain is a study of Ad26.COV2.S vaccination and SARS-CoV-2 variants. Looking at the study overall: Doses of Ad26.COV2.S were injected into muscle once or twice, 56 days apart.

The CDR3 totals 14 residues. V dropped 5 bases and J dropped 3 bases, with 8 bases sitting between them. Germline V lookup: CDR1 SGHAT, CDR2 FQNNGV. About this clone itself: The antigen remains unidentified.

Sequencing was performed with immunoSEQ multiplex PCR; in TCRdb, only in-frame clones are kept and a portion is missing. The data show a few hundred thousand clones, with 85% to 90% seen just once and around 3.6% held by the top ten. Study-level findings and limits: Vaccine and placebo recipients had comparable breadth of non-spike TCRs. Total T cell responses, in the TCR breadth and depth analyses, may have been underestimated.

The treatment denotes: about 20 received Ad26.COV2.S at low or high dose, single or two shots; 5 received placebo; per-sample allocation not given. On day 63 after the first injection, vaccine and placebo recipients gave samples. It was an adult aged 18-55 years in Boston who was the donor. The material was peripheral blood, obtained in a trial of Ad26.COV2.S vaccine versus placebo. The clonotype comes from a person between 18 and 65 years old who received the Ad26.COV2.S COVID-19 vaccine or a placebo. The chain uses TRBV11-2 and TRBJ2-6, with a weak D call TRBD1 (5 bases). The CDR3 sequence is CASSQGSGANVLTF. The CDR3 DNA reads TGTGCCAGCAGCCAGGGAAGTGGGGCCAACGTCCTGACTTTC.